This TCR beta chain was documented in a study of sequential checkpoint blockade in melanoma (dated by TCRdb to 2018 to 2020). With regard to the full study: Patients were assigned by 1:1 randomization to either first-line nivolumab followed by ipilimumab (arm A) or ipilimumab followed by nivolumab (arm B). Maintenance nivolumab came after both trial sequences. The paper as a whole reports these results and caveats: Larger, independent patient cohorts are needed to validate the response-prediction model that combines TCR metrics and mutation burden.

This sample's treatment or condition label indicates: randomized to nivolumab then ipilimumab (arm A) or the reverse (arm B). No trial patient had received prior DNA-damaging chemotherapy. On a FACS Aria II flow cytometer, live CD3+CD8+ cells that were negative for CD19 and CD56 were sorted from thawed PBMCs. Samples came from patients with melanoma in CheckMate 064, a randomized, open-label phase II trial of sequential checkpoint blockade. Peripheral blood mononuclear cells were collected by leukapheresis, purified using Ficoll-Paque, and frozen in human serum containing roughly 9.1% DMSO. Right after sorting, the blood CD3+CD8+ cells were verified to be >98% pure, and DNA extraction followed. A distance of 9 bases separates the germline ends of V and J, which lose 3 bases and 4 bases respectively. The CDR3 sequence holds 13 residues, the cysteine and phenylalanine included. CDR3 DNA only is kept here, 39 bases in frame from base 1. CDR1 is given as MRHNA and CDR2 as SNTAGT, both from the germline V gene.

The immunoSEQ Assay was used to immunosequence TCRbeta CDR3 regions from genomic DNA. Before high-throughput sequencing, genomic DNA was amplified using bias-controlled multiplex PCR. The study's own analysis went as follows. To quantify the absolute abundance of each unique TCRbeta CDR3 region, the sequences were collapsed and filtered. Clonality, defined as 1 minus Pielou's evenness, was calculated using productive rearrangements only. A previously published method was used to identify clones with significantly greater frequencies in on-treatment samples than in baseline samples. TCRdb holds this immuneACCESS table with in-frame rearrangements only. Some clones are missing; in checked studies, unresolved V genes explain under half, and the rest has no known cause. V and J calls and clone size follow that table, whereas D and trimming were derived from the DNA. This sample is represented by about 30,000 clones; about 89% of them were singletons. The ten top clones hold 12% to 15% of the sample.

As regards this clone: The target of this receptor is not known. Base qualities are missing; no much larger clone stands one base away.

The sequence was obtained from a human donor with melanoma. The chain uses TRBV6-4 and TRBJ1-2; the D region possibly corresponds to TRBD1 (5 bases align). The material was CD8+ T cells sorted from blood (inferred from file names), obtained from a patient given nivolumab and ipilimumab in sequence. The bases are TGTGCCAGCAGTGAGGGGGAGGGCTATGGCTACACCTTC. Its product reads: CASSEGEGYGYTF.